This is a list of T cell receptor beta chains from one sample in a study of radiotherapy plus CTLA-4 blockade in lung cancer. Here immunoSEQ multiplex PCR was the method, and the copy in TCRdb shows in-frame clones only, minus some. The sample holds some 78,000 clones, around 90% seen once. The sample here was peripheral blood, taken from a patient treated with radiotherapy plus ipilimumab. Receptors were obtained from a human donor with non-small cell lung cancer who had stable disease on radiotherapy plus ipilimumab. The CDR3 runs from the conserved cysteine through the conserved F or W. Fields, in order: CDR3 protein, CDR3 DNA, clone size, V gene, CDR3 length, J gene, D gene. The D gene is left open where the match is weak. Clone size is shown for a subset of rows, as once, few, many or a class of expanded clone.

CDR3: CASSQIAGVPTIF; DNA: TGCGCCAGCAGCCAAATAGCGGGAGTGCCCACGATCTTC; size: once; V: TRBV4-1; length: 13; J: TRBJ2-1; D: TRBD2
CDR3: CASSVGAANTEAFF; DNA: TGTGCCAGCAGCGTAGGGGCAGCGAACACTGAAGCTTTCTTT; size: .; V: TRBV9; length: 14; J: TRBJ1-1; D: .
CDR3: CASSLIGAGEGGELFF; DNA: TGTGCCAGCAGCTTAATTGGGGCAGGGGAAGGCGGGGAGCTGTTTTTT; size: .; V: TRBV7-3; length: 16; J: TRBJ2-2; D: .
CDR3: CASRRGPDAYEQYF; DNA: TGCGCCAGCAGGCGGGGTCCAGACGCCTACGAGCAGTACTTC; size: .; V: TRBV10-1; length: 14; J: TRBJ2-7; D: .
CDR3: CASSVAPGLAGGEQFF; DNA: TGTGCCAGCAGCGTAGCTCCGGGACTAGCGGGAGGTGAGCAGTTCTTC; size: .; V: TRBV9; length: 16; J: TRBJ2-1; D: TRBD2
CDR3: CASSLQGLGANTEAFF; DNA: TGTGCCAGCAGTTTACAGGGCCTTGGGGCTAACACTGAAGCTTTCTTT; size: .; V: TRBV27; length: 16; J: TRBJ1-1; D: .
CDR3: CASSPLTGNYGYTF; DNA: TGCGCCAGCAGCCCCCTAACAGGGAACTATGGCTACACCTTC; size: .; V: TRBV5-1; length: 14; J: TRBJ1-2; D: .
CDR3: CASTLNRNEQYF; DNA: TGTGCCAGCACCCTAAATCGGAACGAGCAGTACTTC; size: .; V: TRBV2; length: 12; J: TRBJ2-7; D: .
CDR3: CASSLRQNTGELFF; DNA: TGTGCTAGCAGCTTGCGACAGAACACCGGGGAGCTGTTTTTT; size: .; V: TRBV7-7; length: 14; J: TRBJ2-2; D: .
CDR3: CAISDLQGADGNTIYF; DNA: TGTGCCATCAGTGACTTACAGGGGGCAGATGGAAACACCATATATTTT; size: .; V: TRBV10-3; length: 16; J: TRBJ1-3; D: TRBD1
CDR3: CASSIPQVGQPQHF; DNA: TGTGCCAGTAGTATCCCCCAGGTGGGCCAGCCCCAGCATTTT; size: .; V: TRBV19; length: 14; J: TRBJ1-5; D: .
CDR3: CASSRAVAGAAGELFF; DNA: TGCGCCAGCAGCAGAGCAGTGGCGGGAGCCGCCGGGGAGCTGTTTTTT; size: .; V: TRBV5-1; length: 16; J: TRBJ2-2; D: TRBD2
CDR3: CSGLYNEQFF; DNA: TGCAGCGGACTCTACAATGAACAGTTCTTC; size: .; V: TRBV20-1; length: 10; J: TRBJ2-1; D: .
CDR3: CASSLDYGYTF; DNA: TGTGCCAGCAGCTTGGACTATGGCTACACCTTC; size: .; V: TRBV5-4; length: 11; J: TRBJ1-2; D: .
CDR3: CASSVISGGGNYGYTF; DNA: TGTGCCAGCAGCGTAATTTCAGGAGGGGGGAACTATGGCTACACCTTC; size: once; V: TRBV5-4; length: 16; J: TRBJ1-2; D: .
CDR3: CASTTGDRGYEQYF; DNA: TGTGCCAGCACTACCGGGGACAGGGGGTACGAGCAGTACTTC; size: .; V: TRBV6-1; length: 14; J: TRBJ2-7; D: TRBD1
CDR3: CASCLTGVNTEAFF; DNA: TGTGCCAGCTGCCTGACAGGGGTGAACACTGAAGCTTTCTTT; size: few; V: TRBV6-1; length: 14; J: TRBJ1-1; D: TRBD1
CDR3: CASSLGLDSYNEQFF; DNA: TGTGCCAGCAGCTTAGGGCTAGACTCCTACAATGAGCAGTTCTTC; size: .; V: TRBV7-9; length: 15; J: TRBJ2-1; D: .
CDR3: CASSIGQAGYSNQPQHF; DNA: TGTGCCAGCAGCATCGGACAGGCGGGATATAGCAATCAGCCCCAGCATTTT; size: .; V: TRBV2; length: 17; J: TRBJ1-5; D: TRBD1
CDR3: CASSVSSQETQYF; DNA: TGTGCCAGCAGCGTCAGTTCACAAGAGACCCAGTACTTC; size: .; V: TRBV9; length: 13; J: TRBJ2-5; D: .
CDR3: CASSLASGGLNEQFF; DNA: TGTGCCAGCAGCTTAGCTAGCGGGGGTTTAAATGAGCAGTTCTTC; size: .; V: TRBV11-3; length: 15; J: TRBJ2-1; D: TRBD2
CDR3: CASSRREAAYEQYF; DNA: TGTGCCAGCAGTCGACGGGAGGCAGCTTACGAGCAGTACTTC; size: .; V: TRBV6-6; length: 14; J: TRBJ2-7; D: TRBD2
CDR3: CASGRRQGSNQPQHF; DNA: TGTGCCAGCGGGAGGCGTCAGGGGAGCAATCAGCCCCAGCATTTT; size: .; V: TRBV19; length: 15; J: TRBJ1-5; D: .
CDR3: CASSGGGPMNTEAFF; DNA: TGTGCCAGCAGTGGCGGCGGCCCGATGAACACTGAAGCTTTCTTT; size: .; V: TRBV6-1; length: 15; J: TRBJ1-1; D: .
CDR3: CASASSIQPQHF; DNA: TGTGCCAGCGCCTCCTCAATACAGCCCCAGCATTTT; size: .; V: TRBV28; length: 12; J: TRBJ1-5; D: .
CDR3: CAGSSTDTQYF; DNA: TGCGCTGGGAGCAGCACAGATACGCAGTATTTT; size: .; V: TRBV29-1; length: 11; J: TRBJ2-3; D: .
CDR3: CASSAPRRSGNTIYF; DNA: TGTGCCAGTAGTGCCCCTCGTCGCTCTGGAAACACCATATATTTT; size: few; V: TRBV19; length: 15; J: TRBJ1-3; D: .
CDR3: CASSLGPLETQYF; DNA: TGTGCCAGCAGCTTGGGCCCTTTGGAGACCCAGTACTTC; size: .; V: TRBV5-6; length: 13; J: TRBJ2-5; D: .
CDR3: CASSIRVVYEQYF; DNA: TGTGCCAGCAGTATCAGGGTCGTCTACGAGCAGTACTTC; size: .; V: TRBV28; length: 13; J: TRBJ2-7; D: .
CDR3: CASSPRPTGLEAFF; DNA: TGTGCCAGCAGCCCCCGTCCGACAGGACTTGAAGCTTTCTTT; size: .; V: TRBV9; length: 14; J: TRBJ1-1; D: .
CDR3: CASSYGANTEAFF; DNA: TGTGCCAGCAGCTATGGGGCCAACACTGAAGCGTTCTTT; size: .; V: TRBV7-7; length: 13; J: TRBJ1-1; D: .
CDR3: CASSYSGSGGRETQYF; DNA: TGTGCCAGCAGTTACTCCGGTTCAGGGGGACGGGAGACCCAGTACTTC; size: .; V: TRBV6-5; length: 16; J: TRBJ2-5; D: TRBD1
CDR3: CASSSWTGSNQPQHF; DNA: TGTGCCAGCAGCTCCTGGACAGGGAGCAATCAGCCCCAGCATTTT; size: .; V: TRBV7-9; length: 15; J: TRBJ1-5; D: TRBD1
CDR3: CASSLPLSSYNEQFF; DNA: TGCGCCAGCAGCCTCCCTCTGAGCTCCTACAATGAGCAGTTCTTC; size: .; V: TRBV5-1; length: 15; J: TRBJ2-1; D: .
CDR3: CASRSGDSPYEQYF; DNA: TGTGCCAGCAGGTCCGGGGACTCCCCCTACGAGCAGTACTTC; size: .; V: TRBV28; length: 14; J: TRBJ2-7; D: .
CDR3: CASSQAQGMGEKLFF; DNA: TGTGCCAGCAGCCAAGCTCAGGGAATGGGTGAAAAACTGTTTTTT; size: .; V: TRBV4-2; length: 15; J: TRBJ1-4; D: .
CDR3: CASSFFRFLAGENEQFF; DNA: TGTGCCAGCAGCTTCTTTCGCTTTCTAGCGGGAGAAAATGAGCAGTTCTTC; size: .; V: TRBV5-6; length: 17; J: TRBJ2-1; D: TRBD2
CDR3: CASRPGGGAGYGYTF; DNA: TGTGCCAGCAGGCCCGGAGGGGGCGCGGGCTATGGCTACACCTTC; size: .; V: TRBV28; length: 15; J: TRBJ1-2; D: TRBD1
CDR3: CASSSGGPHTGELFF; DNA: TGTGCCAGCAGCTCAGGGGGGCCGCACACCGGGGAGCTGTTTTTT; size: .; V: TRBV5-4; length: 15; J: TRBJ2-2; D: .
CDR3: CASSYWGWENEQFF; DNA: TGTGCCAGCAGTTACTGGGGGTGGGAAAATGAGCAGTTCTTC; size: .; V: TRBV6-7; length: 14; J: TRBJ2-1; D: .
CDR3: CASSFNPVEERSPLHF; DNA: TGTGCCAGCAGCTTCAACCCGGTAGAGGAAAGGTCACCCCTCCACTTT; size: .; V: TRBV7-3; length: 16; J: TRBJ1-6; D: .
CDR3: CASSLVGDEQYF; DNA: TGTGCCAGCAGCTTAGTAGGTGACGAGCAGTACTTC; size: .; V: TRBV7-8; length: 12; J: TRBJ2-7; D: .
CDR3: CASSLLAGGYEQYF; DNA: TGTGCCAGCAGCTTGCTAGCGGGGGGCTACGAGCAGTACTTC; size: .; V: TRBV5-4; length: 14; J: TRBJ2-7; D: TRBD2
CDR3: CASSPTSAPTSYNEQFF; DNA: TGTGCCAGTAGTCCAACTAGCGCCCCGACAAGCTACAATGAGCAGTTCTTC; size: .; V: TRBV19; length: 17; J: TRBJ2-1; D: TRBD2
CDR3: CASILDRTNTEAFF; DNA: TGTGCCAGCATCCTGGACAGGACGAACACTGAAGCTTTCTTT; size: .; V: TRBV7-9; length: 14; J: TRBJ1-1; D: TRBD1
CDR3: CASSVRQESSYNSPLHF; DNA: TGTGCCAGTAGTGTCCGACAGGAGAGCTCCTATAATTCACCCCTCCACTTT; size: .; V: TRBV19; length: 17; J: TRBJ1-6; D: .